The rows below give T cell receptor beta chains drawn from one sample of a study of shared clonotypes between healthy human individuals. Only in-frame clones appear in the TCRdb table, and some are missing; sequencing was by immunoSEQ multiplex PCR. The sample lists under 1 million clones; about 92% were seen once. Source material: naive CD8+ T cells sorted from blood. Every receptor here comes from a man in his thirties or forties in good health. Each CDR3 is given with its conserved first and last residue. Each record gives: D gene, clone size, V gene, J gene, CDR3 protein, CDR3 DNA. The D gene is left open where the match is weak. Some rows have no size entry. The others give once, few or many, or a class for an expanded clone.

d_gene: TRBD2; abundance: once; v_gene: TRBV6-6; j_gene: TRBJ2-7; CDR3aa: CASSRLAGVRRVKQYF; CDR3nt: TGTGCCAGCAGCCGACTAGCGGGAGTTCGCCGGGTCAAGCAGTACTTC
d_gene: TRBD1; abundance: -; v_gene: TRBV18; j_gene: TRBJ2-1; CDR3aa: CASSGRDREYNEQFF; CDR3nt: TGTGCCAGCTCAGGCCGGGACAGGGAGTACAATGAGCAGTTCTTC
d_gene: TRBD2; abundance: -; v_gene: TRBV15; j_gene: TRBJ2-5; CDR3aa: CATSSPTSGTQETQYF; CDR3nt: TGTGCCACCAGCAGCCCGACTAGCGGGACGCAAGAGACCCAGTACTTC
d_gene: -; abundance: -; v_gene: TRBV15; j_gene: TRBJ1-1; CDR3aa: CATSRGRELNTEAFF; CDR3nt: TGTGCCACCAGCAGAGGTAGGGAGCTGAACACTGAAGCTTTCTTT
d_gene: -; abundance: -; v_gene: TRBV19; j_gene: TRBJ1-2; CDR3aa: CASSIGAAGYTF; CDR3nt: TGTGCCAGTAGTATTGGTGCGGCCGGCTACACCTTC
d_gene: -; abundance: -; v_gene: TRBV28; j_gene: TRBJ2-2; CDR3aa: CASSSSPSGELFF; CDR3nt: TGTGCCAGCAGTTCGAGCCCCTCCGGGGAGCTGTTTTTT
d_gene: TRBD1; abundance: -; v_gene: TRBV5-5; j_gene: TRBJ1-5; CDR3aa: CASSTSRDRIGPQHF; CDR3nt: TGTGCCAGCAGCACGTCCCGGGACAGAATAGGTCCCCAGCATTTT
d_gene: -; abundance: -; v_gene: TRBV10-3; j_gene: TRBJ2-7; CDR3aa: CAISESGQGGDEQYF; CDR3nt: TGTGCCATCAGTGAGTCGGGGCAGGGGGGCGACGAGCAGTACTTC
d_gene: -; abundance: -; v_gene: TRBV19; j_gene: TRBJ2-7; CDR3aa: CASSASGVSYEQYF; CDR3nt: TGTGCCAGTAGTGCGTCAGGGGTCTCCTACGAGCAGTACTTC
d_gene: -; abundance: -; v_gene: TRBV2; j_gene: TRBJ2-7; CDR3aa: CASSEWEKYEQYF; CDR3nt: TGTGCCAGCAGTGAATGGGAGAAATACGAGCAGTACTTC
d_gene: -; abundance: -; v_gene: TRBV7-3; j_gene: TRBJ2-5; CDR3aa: CASSPRVGETQYF; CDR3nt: TGTGCCAGCAGCCCGCGGGTCGGGGAGACCCAGTACTTC
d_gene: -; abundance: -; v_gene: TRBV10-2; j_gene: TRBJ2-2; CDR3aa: CASSVTRVGTGELFF; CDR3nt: TGCGCCAGCAGTGTCACGAGGGTGGGCACCGGGGAGCTGTTTTTT
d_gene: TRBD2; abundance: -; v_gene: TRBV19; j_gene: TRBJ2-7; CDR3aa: CASSVFSGREYEQYF; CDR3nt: TGTGCCAGTAGTGTGTTTAGCGGGAGGGAGTACGAGCAGTACTTC
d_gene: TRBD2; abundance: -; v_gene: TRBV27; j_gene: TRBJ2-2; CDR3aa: CASSAGTINTGELFF; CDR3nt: TGTGCCAGCAGTGCCGGGACTATAAACACCGGGGAGCTGTTTTTT
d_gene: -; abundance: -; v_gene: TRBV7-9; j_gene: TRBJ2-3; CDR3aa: CASSLEPGGTDTQYF; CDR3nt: TGTGCCAGCAGCTTAGAGCCAGGAGGCACAGATACGCAGTATTTT
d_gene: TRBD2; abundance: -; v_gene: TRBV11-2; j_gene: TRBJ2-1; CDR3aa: CASSLTPLAGYNEQFF; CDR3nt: TGTGCCAGCAGCTTAACCCCGCTAGCGGGATATAATGAGCAGTTCTTC
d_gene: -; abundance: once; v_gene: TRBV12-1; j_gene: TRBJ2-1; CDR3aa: CASSFVGLAGAREQFF; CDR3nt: TGTGCCAGCAGCTTCGTGGGACTAGCGGGAGCTCGTGAGCAGTTCTTC
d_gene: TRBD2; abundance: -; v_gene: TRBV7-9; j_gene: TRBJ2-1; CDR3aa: CASSNRLAPPNNEQFF; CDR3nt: TGTGCCAGCAGCAACCGACTAGCCCCACCCAACAATGAGCAGTTCTTC
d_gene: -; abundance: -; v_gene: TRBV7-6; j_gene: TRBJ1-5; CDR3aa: CASSSGRNQPQHF; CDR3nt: TGTGCCAGCAGTAGCGGGAGGAATCAGCCCCAGCATTTT
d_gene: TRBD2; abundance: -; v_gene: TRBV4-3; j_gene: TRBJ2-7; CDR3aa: CASSQDRTSPMDYYEQYF; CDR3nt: TGCGCCAGCAGCCAAGATCGGACTAGCCCCATGGACTATTACGAGCAGTACTTC
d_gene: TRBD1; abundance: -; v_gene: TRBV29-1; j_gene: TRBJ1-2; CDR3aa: CSAWTGSNYGYTF; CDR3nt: TGCAGCGCTTGGACAGGGTCTAACTATGGCTACACCTTC
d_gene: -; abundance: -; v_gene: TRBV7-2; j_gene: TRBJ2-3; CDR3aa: CASSLELEDTQYF; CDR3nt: TGTGCCAGCAGCTTAGAATTGGAAGATACGCAGTATTTT
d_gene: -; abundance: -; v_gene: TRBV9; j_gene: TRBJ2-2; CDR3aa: CASSGGGTSNTGELFF; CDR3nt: TGTGCCAGCAGCGGAGGGGGGACGAGCAACACCGGGGAGCTGTTTTTT
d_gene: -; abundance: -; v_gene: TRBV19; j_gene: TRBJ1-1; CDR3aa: CASSIAGWAQWTEAFF; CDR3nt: TGTGCCAGTAGTATAGCCGGTTGGGCGCAATGGACTGAAGCTTTCTTT
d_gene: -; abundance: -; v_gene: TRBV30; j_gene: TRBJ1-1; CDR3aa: CAWSGKGWPEAFF; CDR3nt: TGTGCCTGGAGTGGGAAGGGGTGGCCTGAAGCTTTCTTT
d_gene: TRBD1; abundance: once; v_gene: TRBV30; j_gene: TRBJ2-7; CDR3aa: CAGNRGHEQYF; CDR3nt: TGTGCCGGAAACAGGGGCCACGAGCAGTACTTC
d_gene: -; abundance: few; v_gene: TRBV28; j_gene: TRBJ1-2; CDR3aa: CASSFLDTSEAYGYTF; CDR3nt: TGTGCCAGCAGTTTCCTAGACACCTCCGAGGCCTATGGCTACACCTTC
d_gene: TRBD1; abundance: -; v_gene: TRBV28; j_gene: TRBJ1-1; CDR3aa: CASSIEQGRGSAEAFF; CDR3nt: TGTGCCAGCAGTATAGAACAGGGGCGAGGGTCGGCTGAAGCTTTCTTT
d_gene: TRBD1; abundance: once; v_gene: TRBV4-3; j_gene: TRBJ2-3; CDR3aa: CASSQDLGQAVSRDTQYF; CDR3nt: TGCGCCAGCAGCCAAGATTTGGGACAGGCCGTCTCTAGAGATACGCAGTATTTT
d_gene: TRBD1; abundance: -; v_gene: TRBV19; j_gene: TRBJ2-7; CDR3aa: CASSADRALGEQYF; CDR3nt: TGTGCCAGTAGTGCCGACAGGGCGTTGGGCGAGCAGTACTTC
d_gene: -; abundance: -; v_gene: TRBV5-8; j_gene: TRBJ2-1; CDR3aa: CASSLFQGNEQFF; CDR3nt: TGTGCCAGCAGCTTGTTTCAGGGTAATGAGCAGTTCTTC
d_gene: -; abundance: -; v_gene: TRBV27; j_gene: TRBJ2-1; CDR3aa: CASSQDGSSYNEQFF; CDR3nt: TGTGCCAGCAGTCAGGACGGGAGCTCCTACAATGAGCAGTTCTTC
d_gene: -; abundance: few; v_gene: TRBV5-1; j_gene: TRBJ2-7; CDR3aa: CASSLELPDEQYF; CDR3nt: TGCGCCAGCAGCTTGGAACTCCCAGATGAGCAGTACTTC
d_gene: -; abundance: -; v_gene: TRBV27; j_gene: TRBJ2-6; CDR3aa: CASTPGSGANVLTF; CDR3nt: TGTGCCAGCACCCCGGGGTCTGGGGCCAACGTCCTGACTTTC